This T cell receptor (beta chain) was sequenced in a study of T cell responses to AZD1222 COVID-19 vaccine. The CDR3 spans 17 residues. Losses at the gene ends were 3 bases for V and 2 bases for J; bases not matched to a gene: 7. Germline lookup yields CDR1 MNHEY and CDR2 SMNVEV (reference sequence). The assay was immunoSEQ multiplex PCR, and TCRdb's table has in-frame clones only and misses some. The sample yields around 150,000 clones, approximately 88% seen once. For this clone: Its target is not known.

Findings and caveats of the study: The donors showed a predominance of white British ancestry and of females, with possible underestimation of clonal diversity.

This clonotype was sampled from an adult in good health. Specimen: peripheral blood, collected on day 0 of AZD1222 vaccination. The chain carries TRBV27 and TRBJ2-1; the match to TRBD2 covers 10 bases. The CDR3 DNA is TGTGCCAGCAGTTTTAAGGCCCTAGCGGGAGCCTACAATGAGCAGTTCTTC. It encodes CASSFKALAGAYNEQFF.